This T cell receptor (beta chain) was observed in a study of cytomegalovirus exposure and HLA in healthy donors. Points from the study as a whole: Researchers reported in a later analysis that a missense DCLRE1C variant was tied to TCR beta V- and J-gene trimming. The study had only CMV serostatus as immune exposure information.

Primers for the PCR totalled 60 Vbeta and 13 Jbeta. Libraries were prepared by immunoSEQ multiplex PCR; TCRdb keeps only in-frame clonotypes and omits some of them. This sample has 100,000 to 150,000 clones; over 75% occur once, and the top ten carry less than 6.5%. For this clone: Antigen: not known.

J was trimmed by 4 bases and V by 7 bases; bases with no gene match: 8. This CDR3 comprises 14 residues. Germline CDR1 SGHRS, CDR2 YFSETQ. What was sequenced was PBMCs. The rearrangement uses TRBV5-1 and TRBJ2-7, with 10 bases aligning to TRBD1. This TCR was recovered from a woman in her thirties or forties in good health and CMV-seropositive. The CDR3 nucleotides read TGCGCCAGCGAACCGGGACAGGGGATATACGAGCAGTACTTC. Residues: CASEPGQGIYEQYF. The complete variable domain, with remaining parts taken from reference TRBV5-1 and TRBJ2-7, reads KAGVTQTPRYLIKTRGQQVTLSCSPISGHRSVSWYQQTPGQGLQFLFEYFSETQRNKGNFPGRFSGRQFSNSRSEMNVSTLELGDSALYLCASEPGQGIYEQYFGPGTRLTVT.